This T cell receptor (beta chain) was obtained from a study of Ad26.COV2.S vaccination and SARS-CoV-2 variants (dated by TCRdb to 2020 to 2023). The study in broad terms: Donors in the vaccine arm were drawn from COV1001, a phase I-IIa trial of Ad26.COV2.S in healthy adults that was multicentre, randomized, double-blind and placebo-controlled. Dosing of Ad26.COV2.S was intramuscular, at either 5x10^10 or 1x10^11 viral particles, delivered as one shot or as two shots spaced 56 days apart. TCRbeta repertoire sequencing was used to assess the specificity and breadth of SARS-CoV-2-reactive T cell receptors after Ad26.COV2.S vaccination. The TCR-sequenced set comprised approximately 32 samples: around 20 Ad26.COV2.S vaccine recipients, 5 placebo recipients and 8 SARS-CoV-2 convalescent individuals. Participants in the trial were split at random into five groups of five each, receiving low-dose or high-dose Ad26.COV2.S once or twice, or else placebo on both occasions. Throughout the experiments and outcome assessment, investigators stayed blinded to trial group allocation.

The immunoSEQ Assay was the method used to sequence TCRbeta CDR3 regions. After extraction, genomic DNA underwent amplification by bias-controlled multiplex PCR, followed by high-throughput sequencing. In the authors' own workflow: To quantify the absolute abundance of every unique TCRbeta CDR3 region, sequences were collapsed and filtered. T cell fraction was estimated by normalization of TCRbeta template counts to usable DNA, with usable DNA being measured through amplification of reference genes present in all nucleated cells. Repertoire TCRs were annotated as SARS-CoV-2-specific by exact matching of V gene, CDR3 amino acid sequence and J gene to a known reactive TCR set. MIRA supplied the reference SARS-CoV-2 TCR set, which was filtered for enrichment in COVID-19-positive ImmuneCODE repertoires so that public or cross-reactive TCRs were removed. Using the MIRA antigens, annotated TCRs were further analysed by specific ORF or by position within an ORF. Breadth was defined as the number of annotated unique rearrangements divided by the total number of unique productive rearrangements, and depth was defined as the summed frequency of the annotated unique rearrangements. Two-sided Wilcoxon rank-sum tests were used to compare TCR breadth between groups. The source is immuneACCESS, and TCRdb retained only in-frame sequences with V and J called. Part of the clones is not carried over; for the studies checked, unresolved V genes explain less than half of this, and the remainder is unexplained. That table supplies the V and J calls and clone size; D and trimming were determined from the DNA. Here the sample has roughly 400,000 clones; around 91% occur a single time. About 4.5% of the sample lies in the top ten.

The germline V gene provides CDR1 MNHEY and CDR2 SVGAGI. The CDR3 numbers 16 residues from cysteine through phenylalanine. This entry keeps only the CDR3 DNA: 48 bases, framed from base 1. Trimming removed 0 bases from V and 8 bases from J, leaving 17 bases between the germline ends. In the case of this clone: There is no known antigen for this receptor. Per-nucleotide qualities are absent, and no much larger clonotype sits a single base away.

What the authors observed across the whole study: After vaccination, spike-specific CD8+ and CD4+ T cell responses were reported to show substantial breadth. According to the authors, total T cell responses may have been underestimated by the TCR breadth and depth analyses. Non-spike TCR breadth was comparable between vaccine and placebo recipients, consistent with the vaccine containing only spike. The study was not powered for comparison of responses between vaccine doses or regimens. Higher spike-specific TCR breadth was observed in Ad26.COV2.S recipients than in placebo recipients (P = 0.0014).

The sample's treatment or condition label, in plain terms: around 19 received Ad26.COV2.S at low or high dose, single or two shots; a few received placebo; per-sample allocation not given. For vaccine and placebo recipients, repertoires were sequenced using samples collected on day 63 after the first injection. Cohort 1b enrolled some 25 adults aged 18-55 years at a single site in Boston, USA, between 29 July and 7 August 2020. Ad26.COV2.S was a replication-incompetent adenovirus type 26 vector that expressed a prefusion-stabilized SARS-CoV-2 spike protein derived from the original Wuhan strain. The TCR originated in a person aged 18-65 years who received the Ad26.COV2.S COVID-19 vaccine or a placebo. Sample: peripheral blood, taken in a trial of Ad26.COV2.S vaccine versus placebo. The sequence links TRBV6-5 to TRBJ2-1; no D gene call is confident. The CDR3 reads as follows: CASSYSYTDPRHEQFF. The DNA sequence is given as TGTGCCAGCAGTTACTCCTACACCGACCCTAGGCATGAGCAGTTCTTC.